The clone carrying this TCR beta chain was detected a few times. The data originate from a study of shared clonotypes between healthy human individuals. This CDR3 has 14 amino acids. V was pared by 2 bases and J by 13 bases, with 15 bases between. Looked up from germline, CDR1 is SGHAT and CDR2 is FQNNGV. Profiling relied on immunoSEQ multiplex PCR, and the TCRdb table lists in-frame clones only, not all of them. The sample has 950,000 to 1,300,000 clones, about 77% seen once; the top ten hold roughly 1.5%. The TCR comes from a man aged 18 to 29 in good health. The rearrangement uses TRBV11-2 and TRBJ1-6, with D unclear. Material: memory CD4+ T cells sorted from blood. Subset given: CD45RA-negative fraction. This CDR3 reads CASSLNRGIHPLHF. The CDR3, as DNA: TGTGCCAGCAGCTTAAACAGAGGAATTCACCCCCTCCACTTT.